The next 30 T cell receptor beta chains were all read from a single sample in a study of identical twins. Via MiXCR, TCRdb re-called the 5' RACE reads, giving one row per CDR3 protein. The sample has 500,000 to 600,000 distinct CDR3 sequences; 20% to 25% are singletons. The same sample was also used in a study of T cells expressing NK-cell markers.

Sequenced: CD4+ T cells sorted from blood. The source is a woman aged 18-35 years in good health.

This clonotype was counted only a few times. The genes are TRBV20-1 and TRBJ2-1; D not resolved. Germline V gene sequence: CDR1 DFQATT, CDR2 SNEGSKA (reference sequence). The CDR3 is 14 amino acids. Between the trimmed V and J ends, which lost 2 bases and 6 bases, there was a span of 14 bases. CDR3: CSARTPLDTNEQFF. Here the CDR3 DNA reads TGCAGTGCTAGAACCCCCCTAGATACCAATGAGCAGTTCTTC.

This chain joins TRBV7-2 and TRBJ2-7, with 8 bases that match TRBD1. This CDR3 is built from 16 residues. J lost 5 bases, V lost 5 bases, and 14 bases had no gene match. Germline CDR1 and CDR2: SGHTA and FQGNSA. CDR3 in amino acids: CASSLRTGLGLNEQYF. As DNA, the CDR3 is TGTGCCAGCAGCCTACGGACAGGGCTGGGGCTAAACGAGCAGTACTTC.

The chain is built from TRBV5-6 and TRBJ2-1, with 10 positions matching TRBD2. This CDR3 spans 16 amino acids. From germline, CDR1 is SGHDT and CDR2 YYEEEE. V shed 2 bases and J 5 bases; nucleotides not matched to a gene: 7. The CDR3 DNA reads TGTGCCAGCAGCTTCCTTCAGCGGGGGGGGAACAATGAGCAGTTCTTC. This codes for CASSFLQRGGNNEQFF.

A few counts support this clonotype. The chain's CDR3 is CAVRQGNSLDTQYF. CDR3 in DNA: TGTGCCGTCAGACAGGGGAACTCCTTAGATACGCAGTATTTT. The chain employs TRBV28 and TRBJ2-3; 8 positions agree with TRBD1. Trimming took 11 bases from V and 5 from J; bases not matched to a gene: 12. Germline loops: CDR1 MDHEN, CDR2 SYDVKM. The CDR3 is 14 amino acids.

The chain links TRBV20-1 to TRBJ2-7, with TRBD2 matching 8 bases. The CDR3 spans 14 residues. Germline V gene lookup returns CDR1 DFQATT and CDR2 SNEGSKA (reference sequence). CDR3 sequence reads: CAPLLHSGAYEQYF. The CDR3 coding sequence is TGCGCCCCCCTTCTTCATAGCGGGGCCTACGAGCAGTACTTC.

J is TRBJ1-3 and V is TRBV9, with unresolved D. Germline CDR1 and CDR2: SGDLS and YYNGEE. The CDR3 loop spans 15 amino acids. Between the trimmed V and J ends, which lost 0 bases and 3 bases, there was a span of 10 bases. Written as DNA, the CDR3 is TGTGCCAGCAGCGTAGCCTCGGCAGGTGGAAACACCATATATTTT. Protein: CASSVASAGGNTIYF.

The CDR3 coding sequence is TGTGCCAGCAGCTTAGCGGTGCTACAGCCCCAGCATTTT. Translated, it gives CASSLAVLQPQHF. This chain joins TRBV7-2 and TRBJ1-5; D ambiguous. The CDR3 runs 13 residues. CDR1 is SGHTA and CDR2 is FQGNSA in the germline V gene. The ends were cut back, 0 bases at V and 7 bases at J, with 7 bases in the middle.

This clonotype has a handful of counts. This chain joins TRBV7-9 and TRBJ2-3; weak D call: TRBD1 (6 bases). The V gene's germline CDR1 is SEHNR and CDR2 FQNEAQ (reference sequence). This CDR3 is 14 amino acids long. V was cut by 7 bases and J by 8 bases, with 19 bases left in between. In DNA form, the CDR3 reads TGTGCCAGCAAGATTTCAGGGGAGCAGGGTACGCAGTATTTT. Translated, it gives CASKISGEQGTQYF. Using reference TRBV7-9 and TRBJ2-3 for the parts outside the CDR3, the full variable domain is DTGVSQNPRHKITKRGQNVTFRCDPISEHNRLYWYRQTLGQGPEFLTYFQNEAQLEKSRLLSDRFSAERPKGSFSTLEIQRTEQGDSAMYLCASKISGEQGTQYFGPGTRLTVL.

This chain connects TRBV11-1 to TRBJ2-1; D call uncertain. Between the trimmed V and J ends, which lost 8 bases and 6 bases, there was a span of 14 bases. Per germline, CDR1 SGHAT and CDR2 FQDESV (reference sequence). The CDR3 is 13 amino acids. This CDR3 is CASVRVVLNEQFF. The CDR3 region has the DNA TGTGCCAGCGTACGAGTGGTTCTCAATGAGCAGTTCTTC.

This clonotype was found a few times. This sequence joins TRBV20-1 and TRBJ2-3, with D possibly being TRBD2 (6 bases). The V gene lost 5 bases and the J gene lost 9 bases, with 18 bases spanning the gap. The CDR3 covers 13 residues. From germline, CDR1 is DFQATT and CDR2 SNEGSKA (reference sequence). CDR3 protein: CSAFPRSSGTQYF. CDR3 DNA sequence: TGCAGTGCTTTCCCCCGATCCAGCGGGACGCAGTATTTT.

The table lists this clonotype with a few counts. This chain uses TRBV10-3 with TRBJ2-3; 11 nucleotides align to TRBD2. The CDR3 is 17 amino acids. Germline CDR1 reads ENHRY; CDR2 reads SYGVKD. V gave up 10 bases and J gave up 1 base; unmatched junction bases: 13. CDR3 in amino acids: CATSSGGTLSGTDTQYF. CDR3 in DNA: TGTGCCACCTCTAGCGGGGGGACGCTCTCCGGCACAGATACGCAGTATTTT.

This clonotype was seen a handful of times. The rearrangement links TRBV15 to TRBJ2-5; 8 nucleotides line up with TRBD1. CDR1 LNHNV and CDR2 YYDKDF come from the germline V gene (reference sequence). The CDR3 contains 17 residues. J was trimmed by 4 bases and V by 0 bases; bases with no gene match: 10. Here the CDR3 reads CATSRDQAGGRGETQYF. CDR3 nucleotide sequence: TGTGCCACCAGCAGAGATCAGGCAGGGGGCCGGGGAGAGACCCAGTACTTC.

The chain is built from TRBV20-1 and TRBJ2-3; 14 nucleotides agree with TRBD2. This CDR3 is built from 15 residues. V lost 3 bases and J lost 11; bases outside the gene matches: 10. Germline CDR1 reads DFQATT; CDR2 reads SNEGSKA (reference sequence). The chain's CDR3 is CSARPRGLAGVEQYF. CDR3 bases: TGCAGTGCTAGGCCCCGGGGACTAGCGGGAGTGGAGCAGTATTTT.

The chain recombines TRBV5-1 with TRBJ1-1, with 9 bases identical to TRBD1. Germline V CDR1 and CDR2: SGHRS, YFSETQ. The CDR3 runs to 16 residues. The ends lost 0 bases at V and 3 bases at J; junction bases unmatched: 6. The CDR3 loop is CASSLDPRTGDTEAFF. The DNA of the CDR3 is TGCGCCAGCAGCTTGGACCCCCGGACAGGGGACACTGAAGCTTTCTTT.

The CDR3 reads CASSETKGPNIQYF. Here the CDR3 DNA reads TGTGCCAGCAGTGAAACGAAGGGGCCGAACATTCAGTACTTC. The V gene is TRBV25-1, the J gene TRBJ2-4; a weak D match, TRBD1 (5 bases). This CDR3 region has 14 residues. The germline CDR1 and CDR2 sequences are MGHDK and SYGVNS. V gave up 2 bases and J gave up 7 bases, with 12 bases separating them.

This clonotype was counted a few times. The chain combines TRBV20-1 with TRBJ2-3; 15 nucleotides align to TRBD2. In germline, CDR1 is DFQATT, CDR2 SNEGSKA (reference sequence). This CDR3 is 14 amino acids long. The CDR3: CAGLAGGPSDTQYF. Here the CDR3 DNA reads TGCGCCGGACTAGCGGGAGGGCCTTCAGATACGCAGTATTTT.

Here the CDR3 reads CASSPEGLASYEQYF. CDR3 in DNA: TGTGCCAGCTCGCCCGAAGGGCTAGCCTCCTACGAGCAGTACTTC. V gene TRBV18 combines with J gene TRBJ2-7, with TRBD2 as a possible D gene (5 bases). From germline, CDR1 is KGHSH and CDR2 LQKENI. Deletions cut 6 bases from V and 0 bases from J, with 15 bases between. CDR3 length: 15 residues.

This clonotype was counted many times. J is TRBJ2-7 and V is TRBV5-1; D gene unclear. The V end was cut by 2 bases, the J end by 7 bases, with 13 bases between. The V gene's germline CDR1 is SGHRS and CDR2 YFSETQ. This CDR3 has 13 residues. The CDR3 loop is CASSFDPGEEQYF. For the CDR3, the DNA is TGCGCCAGCAGCTTTGATCCCGGCGAAGAGCAGTACTTC.

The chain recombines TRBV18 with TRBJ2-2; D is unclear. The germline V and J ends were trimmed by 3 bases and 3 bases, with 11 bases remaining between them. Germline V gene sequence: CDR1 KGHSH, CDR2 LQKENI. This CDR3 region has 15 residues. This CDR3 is CASSPHKRYTGELFF. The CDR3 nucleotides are TGTGCCAGCTCACCGCATAAGCGTTACACCGGGGAGCTGTTTTTT.

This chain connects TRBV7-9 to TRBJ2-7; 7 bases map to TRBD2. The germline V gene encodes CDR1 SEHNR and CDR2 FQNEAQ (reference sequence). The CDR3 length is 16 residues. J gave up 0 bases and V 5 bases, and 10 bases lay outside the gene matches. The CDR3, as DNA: TGTGCCAGCAGCCGACTAGCCGCCGAGAGCTCCTACGAGCAGTACTTC. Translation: CASSRLAAESSYEQYF.

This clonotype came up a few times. The CDR3: CASSRNSGNLGTDTQYF. The CDR3 DNA reads TGTGCCAGCAGTAGGAATAGCGGGAACTTGGGCACAGATACGCAGTATTTT. The chain couples TRBV12-3 or TRBV12-4 to TRBJ2-3, with TRBD2 identical over 8 bases. This CDR3 has 17 residues. After removal of 5 bases from V and 1 base from J, the junction contained 11 bases not matched to a gene.

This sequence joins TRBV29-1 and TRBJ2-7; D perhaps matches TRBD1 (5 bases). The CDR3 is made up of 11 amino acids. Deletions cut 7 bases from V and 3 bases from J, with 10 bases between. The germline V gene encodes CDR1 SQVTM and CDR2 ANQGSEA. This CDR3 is CSGIRDYEQYF. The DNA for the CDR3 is TGCAGCGGTATCAGGGACTACGAGCAGTACTTC.

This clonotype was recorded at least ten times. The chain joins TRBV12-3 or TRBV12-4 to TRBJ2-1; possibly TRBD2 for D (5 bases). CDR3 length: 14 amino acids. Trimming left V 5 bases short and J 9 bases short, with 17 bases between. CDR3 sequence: CASSLYRDTSEQFF. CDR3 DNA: TGTGCCAGCAGTCTCTACCGGGATACAAGTGAGCAGTTCTTC.

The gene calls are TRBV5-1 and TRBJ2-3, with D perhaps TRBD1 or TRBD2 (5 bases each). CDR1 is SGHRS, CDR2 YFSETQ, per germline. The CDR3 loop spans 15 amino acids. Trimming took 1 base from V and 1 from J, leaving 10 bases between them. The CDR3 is CASSLTLGGTDTQYF. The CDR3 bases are TGCGCCAGCAGCTTGACACTGGGGGGCACAGATACGCAGTATTTT. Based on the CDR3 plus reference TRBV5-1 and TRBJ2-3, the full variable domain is KAGVTQTPRYLIKTRGQQVTLSCSPISGHRSVSWYQQTPGQGLQFLFEYFSETQRNKGNFPGRFSGRQFSNSRSEMNVSTLELGDSALYLCASSLTLGGTDTQYFGPGTRLTVL.

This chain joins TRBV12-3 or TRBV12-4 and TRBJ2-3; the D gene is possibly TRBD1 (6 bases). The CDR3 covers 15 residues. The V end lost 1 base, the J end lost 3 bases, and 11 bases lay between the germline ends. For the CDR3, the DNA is TGTGCCAGCAGTTTAGGGGGGCAGCGGACAGATACGCAGTATTTT. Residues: CASSLGGQRTDTQYF.

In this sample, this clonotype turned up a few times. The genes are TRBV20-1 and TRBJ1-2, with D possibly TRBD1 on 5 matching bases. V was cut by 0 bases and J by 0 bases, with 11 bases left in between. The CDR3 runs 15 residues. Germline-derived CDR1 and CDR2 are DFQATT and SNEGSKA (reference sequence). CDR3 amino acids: CSARDQGAPNYGYTF. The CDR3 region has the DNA TGCAGTGCTAGAGATCAAGGGGCGCCTAACTATGGCTACACCTTC.

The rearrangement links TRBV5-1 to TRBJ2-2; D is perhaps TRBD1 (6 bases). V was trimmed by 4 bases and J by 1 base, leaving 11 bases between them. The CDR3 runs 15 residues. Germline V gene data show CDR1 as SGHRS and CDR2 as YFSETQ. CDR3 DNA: TGCGCCAGCAGCCCCGGACAGAGGAACACCGGGGAGCTGTTTTTT. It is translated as CASSPGQRNTGELFF.

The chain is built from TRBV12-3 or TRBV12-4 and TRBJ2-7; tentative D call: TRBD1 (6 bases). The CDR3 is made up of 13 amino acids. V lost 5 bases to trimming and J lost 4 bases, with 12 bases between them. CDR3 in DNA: TGTGCCAGCAGTCAGGGGTTTACGTACGAGCAGTACTTC. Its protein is CASSQGFTYEQYF.

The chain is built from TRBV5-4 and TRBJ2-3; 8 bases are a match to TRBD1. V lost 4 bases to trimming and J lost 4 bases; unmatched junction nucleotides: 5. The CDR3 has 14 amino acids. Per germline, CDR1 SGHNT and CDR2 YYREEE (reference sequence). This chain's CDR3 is CASSPGTGPDTQYF. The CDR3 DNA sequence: TGTGCCAGCAGCCCCGGGACAGGACCAGATACGCAGTATTTT.

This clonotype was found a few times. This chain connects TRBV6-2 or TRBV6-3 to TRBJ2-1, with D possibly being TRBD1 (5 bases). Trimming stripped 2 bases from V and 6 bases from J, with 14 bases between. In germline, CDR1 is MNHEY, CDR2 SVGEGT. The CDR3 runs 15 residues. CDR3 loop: CASSYQRRQTNEQFF. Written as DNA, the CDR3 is TGTGCCAGCAGTTACCAGCGCAGACAGACCAATGAGCAGTTCTTC.